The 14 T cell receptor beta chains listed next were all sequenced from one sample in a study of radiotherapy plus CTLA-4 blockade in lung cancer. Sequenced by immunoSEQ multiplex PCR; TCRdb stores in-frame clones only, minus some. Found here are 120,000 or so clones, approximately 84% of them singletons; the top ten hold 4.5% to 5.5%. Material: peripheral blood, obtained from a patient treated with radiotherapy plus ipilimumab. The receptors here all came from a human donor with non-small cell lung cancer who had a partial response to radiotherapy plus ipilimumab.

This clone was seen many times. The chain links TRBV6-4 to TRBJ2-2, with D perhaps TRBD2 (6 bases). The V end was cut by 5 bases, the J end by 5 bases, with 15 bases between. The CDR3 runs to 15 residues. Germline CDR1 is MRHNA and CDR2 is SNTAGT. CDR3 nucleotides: TGTGCCAGCAGTACTAGCCCGGGCTTAACCGGGGAGCTGTTTTTT. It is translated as CASSTSPGLTGELFF.

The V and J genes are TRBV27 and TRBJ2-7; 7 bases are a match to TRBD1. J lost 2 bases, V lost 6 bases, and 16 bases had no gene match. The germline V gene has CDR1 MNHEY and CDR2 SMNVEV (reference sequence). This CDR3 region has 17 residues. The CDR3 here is CASRPGQIGIMTYEQYF. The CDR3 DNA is TGTGCCAGCAGGCCGGGACAGATCGGAATTATGACCTACGAGCAGTACTTC.

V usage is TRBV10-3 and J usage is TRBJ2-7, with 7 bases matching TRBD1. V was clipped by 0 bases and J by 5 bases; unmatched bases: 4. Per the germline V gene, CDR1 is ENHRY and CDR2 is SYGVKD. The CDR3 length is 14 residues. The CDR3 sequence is CAISESVDRDEQYF. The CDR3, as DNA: TGTGCCATCAGTGAGTCTGTTGACAGGGACGAGCAGTACTTC.

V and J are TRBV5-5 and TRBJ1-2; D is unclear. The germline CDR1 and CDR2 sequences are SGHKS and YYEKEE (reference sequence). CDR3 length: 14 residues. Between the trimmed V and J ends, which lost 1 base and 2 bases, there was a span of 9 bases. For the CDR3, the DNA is TGTGCCAGCAGCTTGCGGAACGGGAACTATGGCTACACCTTC. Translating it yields CASSLRNGNYGYTF.

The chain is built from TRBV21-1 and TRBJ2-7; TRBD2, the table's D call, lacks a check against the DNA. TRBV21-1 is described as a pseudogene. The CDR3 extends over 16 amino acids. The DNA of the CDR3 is TGTGCCAGCAGCTCCCGGACTAGCGGGAGCGGCTACGAGCAGTACGTC. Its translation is CASSSRTSGSGYEQYV.

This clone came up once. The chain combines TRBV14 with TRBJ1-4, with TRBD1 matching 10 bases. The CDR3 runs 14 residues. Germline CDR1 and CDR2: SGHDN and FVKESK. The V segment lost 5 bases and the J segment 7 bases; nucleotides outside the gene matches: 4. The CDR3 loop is CASSKRDRGEKLFF. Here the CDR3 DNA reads TGTGCCAGCAGCAAGCGGGACAGGGGTGAAAAACTGTTTTTT.

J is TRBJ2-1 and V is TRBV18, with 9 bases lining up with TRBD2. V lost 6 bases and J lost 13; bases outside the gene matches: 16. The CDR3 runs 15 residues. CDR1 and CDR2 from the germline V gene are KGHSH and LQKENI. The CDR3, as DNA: TGTGCCAGCTCCCTCGAGCTAGCGGGACCGGGAGAACAGTTCTTC. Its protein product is CASSLELAGPGEQFF. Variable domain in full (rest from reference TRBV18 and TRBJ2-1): NAGVMQNPRHLVRRRGQEARLRCSPMKGHSHVYWYRQLPEEGLKFMVYLQKENIIDESGMPKERFSAEFPKEGPSILRIQQVVRGDSAAYFCASSLELAGPGEQFFGPGTRLTVL.

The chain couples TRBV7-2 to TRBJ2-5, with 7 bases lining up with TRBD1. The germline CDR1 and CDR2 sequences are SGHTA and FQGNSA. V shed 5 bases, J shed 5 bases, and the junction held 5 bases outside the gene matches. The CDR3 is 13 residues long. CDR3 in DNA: TGTGCCAGCAGCCGTAGGGGGCGGGAGACCCAGTACTTC. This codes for CASSRRGRETQYF.

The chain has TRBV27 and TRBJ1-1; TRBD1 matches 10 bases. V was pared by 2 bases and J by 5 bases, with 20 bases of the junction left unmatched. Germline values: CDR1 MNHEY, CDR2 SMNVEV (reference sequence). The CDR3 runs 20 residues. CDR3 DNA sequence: TGTGCCAGCAGTTTAAGGGGACAGGGGTCAGATGTGAAGGGGATTACTGAAGCTTTCTTT. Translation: CASSLRGQGSDVKGITEAFF.

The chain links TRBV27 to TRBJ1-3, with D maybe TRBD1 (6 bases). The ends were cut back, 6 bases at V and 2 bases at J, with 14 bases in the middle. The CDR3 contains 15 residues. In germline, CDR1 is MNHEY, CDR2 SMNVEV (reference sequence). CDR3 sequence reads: CASRSAGTTGNTIYF. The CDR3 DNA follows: TGTGCCAGCAGGTCAGCCGGGACAACTGGAAACACCATATATTTT.

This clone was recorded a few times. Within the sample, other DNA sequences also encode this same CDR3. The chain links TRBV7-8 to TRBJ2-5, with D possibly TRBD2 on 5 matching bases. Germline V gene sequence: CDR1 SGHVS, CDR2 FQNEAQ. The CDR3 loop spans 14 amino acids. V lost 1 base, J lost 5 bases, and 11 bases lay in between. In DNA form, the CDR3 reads TGTGCCAGCAGCTTAGGTGGGAGAGGGGAGACCCAGTACTTC. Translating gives CASSLGGRGETQYF.

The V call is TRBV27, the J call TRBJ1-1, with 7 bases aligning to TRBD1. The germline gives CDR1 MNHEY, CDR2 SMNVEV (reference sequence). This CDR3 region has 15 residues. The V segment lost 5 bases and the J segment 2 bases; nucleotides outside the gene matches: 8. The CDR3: CASSLEDRPNTEAFF. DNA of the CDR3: TGTGCCAGCAGTCTGGAGGACAGGCCCAACACTGAAGCTTTCTTT.

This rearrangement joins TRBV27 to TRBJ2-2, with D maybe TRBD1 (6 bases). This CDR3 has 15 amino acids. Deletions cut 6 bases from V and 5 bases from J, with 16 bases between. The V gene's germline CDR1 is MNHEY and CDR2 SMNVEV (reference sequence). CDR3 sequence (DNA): TGTGCCAGCAGGCCGGCATACAGGGAAACCGGGGAGCTGTTTTTT. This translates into CASRPAYRETGELFF.

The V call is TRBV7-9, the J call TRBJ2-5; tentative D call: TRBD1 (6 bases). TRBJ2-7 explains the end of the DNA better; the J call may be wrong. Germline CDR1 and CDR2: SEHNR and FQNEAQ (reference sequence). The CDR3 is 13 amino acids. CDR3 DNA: TGTGCCAGCAGCTCGGACAGCACCTACGAGCAGTACTTC. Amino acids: CASSSDSTYEQYF.